Sequencing of this T cell receptor beta chain was carried out in a study of blood T cell repertoires in COVID-19. Only in-frame clones appear in the TCRdb table, and some are missing; sequencing was by immunoSEQ multiplex PCR. The sample includes 30,000 or so clones, around 80% of them seen just once. This clone is a singleton in its sample. V was clipped by 4 bases and J by 4 bases, with 14 bases between them. CDR1 and CDR2 from the germline V gene are SGHAT and FQNNGV. The CDR3 spans 14 residues. This chain links TRBV11-2 with TRBJ2-7; possibly TRBD2 for D (6 bases). The sample taken for sequencing was peripheral blood. The sequence was obtained from an elderly man with active or convalescent COVID-19. This CDR3 is CASSWAGRPYEQYF. The CDR3, as DNA: TGTGCCAGCAGCTGGGCAGGGAGGCCTTACGAGCAGTACTTC. Variable domain in full (rest from reference TRBV11-2 and TRBJ2-7): EAGVAQSPRYKIIEKRQSVAFWCNPISGHATLYWYQQILGQGPKLLIQFQNNGVVDDSQLPKDRFSAERLKGVDSTLKIQPAKLEDSAVYLCASSWAGRPYEQYFGPGTRLTVT.